A selection of T cell receptor beta chains follows, all from one sample in a study of Graves' ophthalmopathy and Graves' hyperthyroidism. TCRdb ran MiXCR on the multiplex PCR reads and lists one entry per CDR3 protein. The sample yields roughly 300,000 distinct CDR3 sequences, roughly a sixth seen once. The sequenced material came from peripheral blood. The source of these receptors is an adult man with Graves' ophthalmopathy. Each CDR3 is given with its conserved first and last residue. A D gene is named only where the DNA matches it firmly. Clone size appears in some rows only: once, few, many, or a class for an expanded clone.

>.|TRBV2|TRBJ2-2|many
TGTGCCAGCAGTAGCGCGCAGCACGGGGAGCTGTTTTTT
CASSSAQHGELFF
>.|TRBV28|TRBJ1-5|many
TGTGCCAGCAGCCTAACCGGAGGGGTCGGTCAGCCCCAGCATTTT
CASSLTGGVGQPQHF
>.|TRBV7-3|TRBJ2-5|.
TGTGCCAGCAGCTTAACTAGCGGAGAGACCCAGTACTTC
CASSLTSGETQYF
>.|TRBV12-3/TRBV12-4|TRBJ1-5|many
TGTGCCAGCAGCCTAGGACCCAATCAGCCCCAGCATTTT
CASSLGPNQPQHF
>.|TRBV20-1|TRBJ2-6|many
TGCGCGGCCTCTGGGGCCAACGTCCTGACTTTC
CAASGANVLTF
>.|TRBV29-1|TRBJ2-7|many
TGCACCTTACCGGGGGAGGTTCACGAGCAGTACTTC
CTLPGEVHEQYF
>.|TRBV5-1|TRBJ1-1|.
TGCGCCAGCAGCAGAACCGGGACAATGGGATCCACTGAAGCTTTCTTT
CASSRTGTMGSTEAFF
>TRBD1|TRBV6-5|TRBJ1-2|many
TGTGCCAGCAGCTCCTCGGACAGGGTCTATGGCTACACCTTC
CASSSSDRVYGYTF
>TRBD1|TRBV11-2|TRBJ1-2|many
TGTGCCAGCAGCTTGTTGAGAGGGGGCGGTGGCTACACCTTC
CASSLLRGGGGYTF
>.|TRBV9|TRBJ2-2|.
.
CASSSGLAGGTPGSCFF
>TRBD1|TRBV20-1|TRBJ1-2|many
TGCAGTGCTAGAGATGGGACAGGGCTAGCTAACTATGGCTACACCTTC
CSARDGTGLANYGYTF
>.|TRBV6-5|TRBJ1-1|many
TGTGCCAGCAGTTACCCTAGCGGAATGAAGAACACTGAAGCTTTCTTT
CASSYPSGMKNTEAFF
>TRBD1|TRBV28|TRBJ2-7|many
TGTGCCAGCCTCCCAGGACAGGGTACTTACGAGCAGTACTTC
CASLPGQGTYEQYF
>.|TRBV30|TRBJ1-2|many
TGTGCCTGGAGTGTACAGGCAGCGAACTATGGCTACACCTTC
CAWSVQAANYGYTF
>TRBD2|TRBV11-1|TRBJ2-5|many
TGTGCCAGCACCACCAGGCTAGCGGGGACGGAGACCCAGTACTTC
CASTTRLAGTETQYF
>.|TRBV6-2/TRBV6-3|TRBJ2-7|.
TGTGCCAGCAGTTACTCGAGAGGGAGCGGGCACTACGAGCAGTACTTC
CASSYSRGSGHYEQYF
>.|TRBV6-1|TRBJ1-6|many
TGTGCCAGCAGTGAAGCTTGGAGCTCCTATAATTCACCCCTCCACTTT
CASSEAWSSYNSPLHF
>TRBD1|TRBV6-2/TRBV6-3|TRBJ1-1|many
TGTGCCAGCAGCCGACAGGGCCAGGGGGAAGCTTTCTTT
CASSRQGQGEAFF
>.|TRBV18|TRBJ1-1|many
TGTGCCAGCTCACCCCAAAGGGCCGAAGCTTTCTTT
CASSPQRAEAFF
>TRBD1|TRBV6-2/TRBV6-3|TRBJ2-2|many
TGTGCCAGCAGGACGGACAGGTCGAACACCGGGGAGCTGTTTTTT
CASRTDRSNTGELFF
>TRBD1|TRBV4-1|TRBJ1-1|.
TGCGCCAGCAGCCAAGTTGACAGGGAAGGAACTGAAGCTTTCTTT
CASSQVDREGTEAFF
>TRBD2|TRBV6-1|TRBJ2-2|few
TGTGCCAGCCACCCTAGCGGGGCCGGGGAGCTGTTTTTT
CASHPSGAGELFF
>.|TRBV19|TRBJ2-7|many
TGTGCCAGCAGCTCCTCTGGTGGCTACGAGCAGTACTTC
CASSSSGGYEQYF
>TRBD1|TRBV4-3|TRBJ1-6|many
TGCGCCAGCAGCCAGTCGGGCCAGGGGGCCTTAATTCATTCACCCCTCCACTTT
CASSQSGQGALIHSPLHF
>TRBD1|TRBV2|TRBJ2-5|many
TGTGCCAGCAATCGGGGACAGGGGGTACAAGAGACCCAGTACTTC
CASNRGQGVQETQYF
>TRBD1|TRBV28|TRBJ1-2|many
TGTGCCAGCAGTAAACTGGACAGGGGAGACTATGGCTACACCTTC
CASSKLDRGDYGYTF
>TRBD2|TRBV6-5|TRBJ2-1|many
TGTGCCAGCAGTTTCACTAGCGGGGCGTACAATGAGCAGTTCTTC
CASSFTSGAYNEQFF
>.|TRBV20-1|TRBJ2-7|many
TGCAGTGCTACGGGCTCCTACGCACCAAACGAGCAGTACTTC
CSATGSYAPNEQYF
>TRBD1|TRBV11-1|TRBJ1-5|.
TGTGCCAGCAGCTTAGCCCCCGGGACAGGGAGCAATCAGCCCCAGCATTTT
CASSLAPGTGSNQPQHF
>.|TRBV20-1|TRBJ1-5|many
TGCAGTGCTGTCCCAGCGTGGCAAAGCAATCAGCCCCAGCATTTT
CSAVPAWQSNQPQHF
>.|TRBV19|TRBJ1-2|many
TGTGCCAGTAGTATGCCAAGAAAAGCTAACTATGGCTACACCTTC
CASSMPRKANYGYTF
>TRBD2|TRBV2|TRBJ2-5|many
TGTGCCAGCAGTCCCATCCCATGGACTAGCGGAGGAGAGACCCAGTACTTC
CASSPIPWTSGGETQYF
>.|TRBV6-2/TRBV6-3|TRBJ2-5|many
TGTGCCAGCAGTTACTCGGGCAGGCAAGAGACCCAGTACTTC
CASSYSGRQETQYF
>TRBD1|TRBV27|TRBJ2-5|many
TGTGCCAGCAACAGATGGGGACAGCAAGAGACCCAGTACTTC
CASNRWGQQETQYF
>TRBD2|TRBV29-1|TRBJ2-2|many
TGCAGCGTTGGACGGCGGGGGGGTTTTCAATCCACCGGGGAGCTGTTTTTT
CSVGRRGGFQSTGELFF
>.|TRBV28|TRBJ1-1|.
TGTGCCAGCCTAGCCGGACAGCAGAACACTGAAGCTTTCTTT
CASLAGQQNTEAFF
>TRBD2|TRBV4-2|TRBJ2-7|.
TGTGCCAGCAGCCAAGCAGCTAGCGGGGGTTTGGAAGAGCAGTACTTC
CASSQAASGGLEEQYF
>TRBD1|TRBV2|TRBJ1-3|many
TGTGCCAGCAGGGCAGGGGGTGCTGGAAACACCATATATTTT
CASRAGGAGNTIYF
>.|TRBV6-2/TRBV6-3|TRBJ2-7|many
TGTGCCAGCAGTCGGACTCGTTCCTACGAGCAGTACTTC
CASSRTRSYEQYF
>TRBD1|TRBV6-1|TRBJ2-7|many
TGTGCCAGCAGAGATGGGACAGCGATCTCCTACGAGCAGTACTTC
CASRDGTAISYEQYF
>.|TRBV20-1|TRBJ1-6|many
TGCAGTGCTAGTCTGGACTCCACAGGATTTTCACCCCTCCACTTT
CSASLDSTGFSPLHF
>.|TRBV20-1|TRBJ2-7|many
TGCAGTGCTAGAGCACGGGGGACATCCTCCTTCTGGGCTGTCGAGCAGTACTTC
CSARARGTSSFWAVEQYF
>TRBD1|TRBV9|TRBJ1-1|.
TGTGCCAGCAGCGATACAACAGGGGGCGCGGGCACTGAAGCTTTCTTT
CASSDTTGGAGTEAFF
>TRBD1|TRBV20-1|TRBJ2-5|many
TGCAGTGCTCTGGACAGGGTGGGTCGGGAGACCCAGTACTTC
CSALDRVGRETQYF
>.|TRBV5-4|TRBJ1-2|few
TGTGCCAGCAGCCACCACAGGGATGGCTACACCTTC
CASSHHRDGYTF
>TRBD2|TRBV12-3/TRBV12-4|TRBJ2-7|.
TGTGCTACCGGAACTAGCGGCACCTACGAGCAGTACTTC
CATGTSGTYEQYF
>.|TRBV15|TRBJ1-1|many
TGTGCCACCAGCAGAGATCCGGGAACAGAAGCTTTCTTT
CATSRDPGTEAFF
>.|TRBV28|TRBJ1-1|many
TGTGCCAGCAGTCGAGCTAGGACTGAAGCTTTCTTT
CASSRARTEAFF
>.|TRBV25-1|TRBJ1-3|many
TGTGCCAGCAGACGAGGGACTGGCTCTGGAAACACCATATATTTT
CASRRGTGSGNTIYF
>TRBD2|TRBV24-1|TRBJ2-2|.
TGTGCCACCAGTGAACTAGCGGGAGACACCGGGGAGCTGTTTTTT
CATSELAGDTGELFF
>.|TRBV11-1|TRBJ1-1|many
TGTGCCAGCAGCTCAAGTAGGGGGGGTTTCGGCACTGAAGCTTTCTTT
CASSSSRGGFGTEAFF
>.|TRBV6-1|TRBJ2-2|many
TGTGCCAGCAGGGCCCCCGTCACCGGGGAGCTGTTTTTT
CASRAPVTGELFF
>.|TRBV6-2/TRBV6-3|TRBJ2-7|many
TGTGCCAGCAGGGCAGGGACCAAACCGTTCTACGAGCAGTACTTC
CASRAGTKPFYEQYF
>TRBD1|TRBV12-3/TRBV12-4|TRBJ2-5|many
TGTGCCAGCAGTCGGGACAGGGGTCCCCAAGAGACCCAGTACTTC
CASSRDRGPQETQYF
>.|TRBV6-2/TRBV6-3|TRBJ1-5|many
TGTGCCAGCAGTTACAATGTCCAGGGGACCAATCAGCCCCAGCATTTT
CASSYNVQGTNQPQHF
>TRBD1|TRBV11-1|TRBJ1-5|many
TGTGCCAGCAGCTTAGCGGGACAGGGGATTGAACAGCCCCAGCATTTT
CASSLAGQGIEQPQHF
>TRBD1|TRBV6-1|TRBJ1-5|.
TGTGCCAGCAGAGCCGAGGGGGCAGGCCATCAGCCCCAGCATTTT
CASRAEGAGHQPQHF
>.|TRBV12-3/TRBV12-4|TRBJ2-3|few
TGTGCCAGCAGTTTTTGGGACAGCACAGATACGCAGTATTTT
CASSFWDSTDTQYF